This TCR beta chain was identified in a study of cytomegalovirus exposure and HLA in healthy donors. Overall study: Out of roughly 170 million T cells, an earlier analysis found over 100 million unique TCR beta sequences in total.

Germline loops: CDR1 SGHTA, CDR2 FQGNSA. CDR3 length equals 16 residues. J was trimmed by 1 base and V by 1 base; bases with no gene match: 3. The PCR ran on 60 Vbeta and 13 Jbeta primers. The table came from immunoSEQ multiplex PCR; TCRdb's copy has only in-frame clones and leaves some out. Of 180,000 or so clones in the sample, about 81% were seen once. This TCR derives from a middle-aged man in good health and CMV-seronegative. The sample consisted of PBMCs. This chain uses TRBV7-2 with TRBJ2-1; TRBD2 matches 8 bases. In DNA form, the CDR3 reads TGTGCCAGCAGCTTAGGTGGGACTAGATCCTACAATGAGCAGTTCTTC. It encodes CASSLGGTRSYNEQFF.